This is a list of T cell receptor beta chains from one sample in a study of cytomegalovirus exposure and HLA in healthy donors. Profiling relied on immunoSEQ multiplex PCR, and the TCRdb table lists in-frame clones only, not all of them. The data hold under 150,000 clones, with around 90% observed a single time. The sample was PBMCs. The receptor set was obtained from a woman under 30 in good health and CMV-seropositive. Both conserved end residues are part of each CDR3. D genes are given only for firm matches. Only part of the rows carry a size: once, few, many, or a class if the clone is expanded.

V,D,length,size,J,DNA,CDR3
TRBV18,TRBD1,14,NA,TRBJ1-2,TGTGCCAGCTCAAACCAGGGGGGAAACTATGGCTACACCTTC,CASSNQGGNYGYTF
TRBV11-3,NA,15,once,TRBJ1-1,TGTGCCAGCAGCTTCGACAGGCAGAGGGGGACTGAAGCTTTCTTT,CASSFDRQRGTEAFF
TRBV9,TRBD2,15,NA,TRBJ2-5,TGTGCCAGCAGCCTAACTCGGTGGGGGGGAGAGACCCAGTACTTC,CASSLTRWGGETQYF
TRBV4-1,NA,17,NA,TRBJ1-6,TGCGCCAGCAGCCCTGTACCGGCGGCGAACTATAATTCACCCCTCCACTTT,CASSPVPAANYNSPLHF
TRBV29-1,NA,12,NA,TRBJ1-1,TGCAGCGTAAGCTCCGGGTCCCCGGGGGCTTTCTTT,CSVSSGSPGAFF
TRBV5-1,NA,16,NA,TRBJ2-3,TGCGCCAGCAGCTTAGACCAGCAACTACACACAGATACGCAGTATTTT,CASSLDQQLHTDTQYF
TRBV28,NA,14,NA,TRBJ1-1,TGTGCCAGCAGTTTTGGCAGGGGACGGACTGAAGCTTTCTTT,CASSFGRGRTEAFF
TRBV28,NA,13,NA,TRBJ1-5,TGTGCCAGCAGTTTAATCAGGGGTCAGCCCCAGCATTTT,CASSLIRGQPQHF
TRBV29-1,TRBD2,13,NA,TRBJ2-7,TGCAGCGTTCTAGCGGGAGGGACCCACGAGCAGTACTTC,CSVLAGGTHEQYF
TRBV9,NA,20,NA,TRBJ1-3,TGTGCCAGCAGCGTAGCTTTGGAGGGGATGGAACTCTCCTCTGGAAACACCATATATTTT,CASSVALEGMELSSGNTIYF
TRBV9,NA,14,NA,TRBJ1-5,TGTGCCAGCAGCGCGGGGATGAACAATCAGCCCCAGCATTTT,CASSAGMNNQPQHF
TRBV28,TRBD1,14,once,TRBJ1-2,TGTGCCAGCAGTTTCCTCGGGACAGGCGACGGCTACACCTTC,CASSFLGTGDGYTF
TRBV7-2,NA,16,few,TRBJ2-2,TGTGCCAGCAGCGCCCCGGGAATTGGGAACACCGGGGAGCTGTTTTTT,CASSAPGIGNTGELFF
TRBV5-1,TRBD2,16,NA,TRBJ2-7,TGCGCCAGCAGCTTGGACGCTAGCGGGAGGGGCAACGAGCAGTACTTC,CASSLDASGRGNEQYF
TRBV20-1,NA,10,NA,TRBJ2-1,TGCAGTGCTAGGGCGGAAGAGCAGTTCTTC,CSARAEEQFF
TRBV6-1,NA,15,NA,TRBJ2-7,TGTGCCAGCAGTTCCACAGGGGACTCTACCTACGAGCAGTACTTC,CASSSTGDSTYEQYF
TRBV6-1,NA,13,NA,TRBJ2-2,TGTGCCAGCACGAGAGGGAACACCGGGGAGCTGTTTTTT,CASTRGNTGELFF
TRBV18,TRBD1,16,NA,TRBJ1-1,TGTGCCAGCTCACCCTCCGGGACAGGTTTAGACACTGAAGCTTTCTTT,CASSPSGTGLDTEAFF
TRBV6-6,NA,14,few,TRBJ2-7,TGTGCCAGCAGTTCTCGGACGGGATCCTACGAGCAGTACTTC,CASSSRTGSYEQYF
TRBV7-9,NA,16,NA,TRBJ1-1,TGTGCCAGCAGCTTGGTCGGAAGGACGGAGGGCACTGAAGCTTTCTTT,CASSLVGRTEGTEAFF
TRBV2,TRBD1,12,NA,TRBJ2-7,TGTGCCAGCAGTCGGGACAGGTACGAGCAGTACTTC,CASSRDRYEQYF
TRBV4-3,NA,17,once,TRBJ2-1,TGCGCCAGCAGCCAAGATTTCGCGGGGAGCCCCGAGAATGAGCAGTTCTTC,CASSQDFAGSPENEQFF
TRBV7-9,NA,15,NA,TRBJ2-7,TGTGCCAGCAGCCCGTGGACACCGAATAGGAACGAGCAGTACTTC,CASSPWTPNRNEQYF
TRBV7-8,TRBD2,17,once,TRBJ2-5,TGTGCCAGGCCAAGTACCGGACTAGCTAGTTTTTCAGAGACCCAGTACTTC,CARPSTGLASFSETQYF
TRBV7-2,TRBD1,17,few,TRBJ1-6,TGTGCCAGCAGCTCGGACAGGGGGCATCTCGGCAATTCACCCCTCCACTTT,CASSSDRGHLGNSPLHF
TRBV5-6,NA,13,NA,TRBJ2-3,TGTGCCAGCAGCTTGGCGGGGACAGATACGCAGTATTTT,CASSLAGTDTQYF
TRBV9,NA,15,NA,TRBJ2-2,TGTGCCAGCAGCGTAGGGGGAGTGAACACCGGGGAGCTGTTTTTT,CASSVGGVNTGELFF
TRBV28,TRBD1,17,NA,TRBJ2-7,TGTGCCAGCAGTTTCACACCCTGGGGGACAGCCGCCTACGAGCAGTACTTC,CASSFTPWGTAAYEQYF
TRBV10-1,TRBD1,13,NA,TRBJ1-6,TGCGCCAGCCGGGACAGTAATAATTCACCCCTCCACTTT,CASRDSNNSPLHF
TRBV7-2,NA,14,many,TRBJ1-3,TGTGCCAGCAGCCGGGGGTCCGTTGGAAACACCATATATTTT,CASSRGSVGNTIYF
TRBV5-6,NA,14,NA,TRBJ2-7,TGTGCCAGCAGCTCCGGGACACCGGGCTACGAGCAGTACTTC,CASSSGTPGYEQYF
TRBV19,NA,14,NA,TRBJ2-3,TGTGCCAGTAGGGGGGGACGTGGCACATATACGCAGTATTTT,CASRGGRGTYTQYF
TRBV2,TRBD1,15,NA,TRBJ1-3,TGTGCCAGCAGCGGGACAGGGGGAAGTGGAAACACCATATATTTT,CASSGTGGSGNTIYF
TRBV5-1,TRBD1,14,few,TRBJ1-1,TGCGCCAGCAGCCTACCCCACAGGGGAACTGAAGCTTTCTTT,CASSLPHRGTEAFF
TRBV27,TRBD1,14,NA,TRBJ1-1,TGTGCCAGCAGTGGGACAGGGGGCGTTGTTGAAGCTTTCTTT,CASSGTGGVVEAFF
TRBV19,NA,15,NA,TRBJ2-7,TGTGCCAGTAGTGTCTCTATTCTGCCTTCCTACGAGCAGTACTTC,CASSVSILPSYEQYF
TRBV7-3,TRBD2,15,NA,TRBJ2-1,TGTGCCAGCAGCTTTCTAGCGGGAGAAGGCAATGAGCAGTTCTTC,CASSFLAGEGNEQFF